These T cell receptor beta chains were read from a single sample in a study of OX40 agonist ivuxolimab in advanced cancers. Measured with immunoSEQ multiplex PCR; TCRdb has only the in-frame clones, and not every one. The table shows 30,000 or so clones, with around nine tenths occurring only once. Sequencing was performed on CD4+ or CD8+ T cells sorted from blood, taken in a trial of the OX40 agonist ivuxolimab. These receptors were collected from an adult with an advanced solid tumor such as melanoma, head and neck, liver or kidney cancer. Both conserved end residues are part of each CDR3. Each record gives: J gene, D gene, V gene, clone size, CDR3 protein, CDR3 DNA. A D gene is named only where the DNA matches it firmly. Size values are once, few and many counts, or a class for expanded clones, and some rows have none.

>TRBJ2-3|NA|TRBV4-2|NA
CASSPGNREPSTDTQYF
TGTGCCAGCAGCCCGGGAAACCGGGAGCCTAGCACAGATACGCAGTATTTT
>TRBJ2-1|NA|TRBV9|once
CASSWGAGREQFF
TGTGCCAGCAGCTGGGGGGCAGGCAGAGAGCAGTTCTTC
>TRBJ2-7|NA|TRBV5-6|NA
CASVQGQTSYEQYF
TGTGCCAGCGTACAGGGACAAACATCCTACGAGCAGTACTTC
>TRBJ2-1|TRBD2|TRBV9|NA
CASSSTSGPYNEQFF
TGTGCCAGCAGCTCGACTAGCGGACCTTACAATGAGCAGTTCTTC
>TRBJ2-7|TRBD1|TRBV29-1|NA
CSVEVPGQGFDEQYF
TGCAGCGTTGAAGTACCGGGACAGGGCTTCGACGAGCAGTACTTC
>TRBJ1-2|NA|TRBV5-7|once
CARRDLEGSYGYTF
TGTGCCCGACGGGACCTCGAAGGTAGCTATGGCTACACCTTC
>TRBJ2-7|TRBD1|TRBV9|NA
CASSLTGTPYEQYF
TGTGCCAGCAGCTTGACAGGGACCCCCTACGAGCAGTACTTC
>TRBJ2-1|TRBD2|TRBV7-9|NA
CASSLGFAGRGGIEQFF
TGTGCCAGCAGCTTAGGCTTCGCGGGGAGGGGAGGCATAGAGCAGTTCTTC
>TRBJ1-5|NA|TRBV6-6|NA
CASSLRTASNQPQHF
TGTGCCAGCAGCTTGCGGACGGCTAGCAATCAGCCCCAGCATTTT
>TRBJ2-2|NA|TRBV5-4|NA
CASSLLGLSTGELFF
TGTGCCAGCAGCTTGTTAGGCCTTAGCACCGGGGAGCTGTTTTTT
>TRBJ2-1|NA|TRBV5-8|NA
CASSLGQRRYNEQFF
TGTGCCAGCAGCTTGGGACAGAGACGATACAATGAGCAGTTCTTC
>TRBJ1-2|NA|TRBV9|NA
CASSSDKYGYTF
TGTGCCAGCAGCTCCGACAAGTATGGCTACACCTTC
>TRBJ2-1|NA|TRBV9|NA
CASSVSDGDWRNEQFF
TGTGCCAGCAGCGTGAGTGATGGGGATTGGAGGAATGAGCAGTTCTTC
>TRBJ1-3|NA|TRBV7-9|NA
CASSARGEGLDGNTIYF
TGTGCCAGCAGCGCCCGAGGGGAGGGGCTGGATGGAAACACCATATATTTT
>TRBJ2-1|TRBD2|TRBV4-1|NA
CASSQESSGYYNEQFF
TGCGCCAGCAGCCAAGAGAGTAGCGGGTACTACAATGAGCAGTTCTTC
>TRBJ1-4|NA|TRBV4-1|NA
CASSQGAAEKLFF
TGCGCCAGCAGCCAGGGGGCGGCTGAAAAACTGTTTTTT
>TRBJ2-5|NA|TRBV11-2|NA
CASSSPGVAEQETQYF
TGTGCCAGCAGCTCCCCGGGGGTGGCGGAACAAGAGACCCAGTACTTC
>TRBJ2-7|TRBD2|TRBV4-2|NA
CASSQEPIWASGKYEQYF
TGTGCCAGCAGCCAAGAACCTATCTGGGCTAGCGGGAAATACGAGCAGTACTTC
>TRBJ2-1|NA|TRBV7-9|NA
CASTGGINNEQFF
TGTGCCAGCACTGGGGGGATAAACAATGAGCAGTTCTTC
>TRBJ2-7|NA|TRBV11-2|NA
CASSLRGRSSYEQYF
TGTGCCAGCAGCTTGAGGGGACGGAGCTCCTACGAGCAGTACTTC